Shown below are 6 T cell receptor beta chains from a single sample sequenced in a study of long-term antiretroviral therapy in people with HIV (dated by TCRdb to about 2022). Sequencing of the TRB variable region was done with the immunoSEQ hsTCRB v3.0 assay at survey level resolution. TCRdb retrieved this table from immuneACCESS and kept in-frame rearrangements only. Not all clones are present; in checked studies, unresolved V genes account for under half, and no reason is known for the remainder. The sample data list about 21,000 clones, and about four fifths of these were observed just once. The ten top clones hold about 6% of the sample. Material: unsorted PBMCs, obtained 0.2 years after starting antiretroviral therapy. The receptors stem from a woman aged 25-40 years with HIV.

The chain carries TRBV28 and TRBJ1-5, with TRBD1 matching over 10 bases. The length of the CDR3 is 16 residues. Germline V gene data show CDR1 as MDHEN and CDR2 as SYDVKM. The J segment lost 7 bases and the V segment lost 5 bases, leaving 11 bases of the junction unmatched. The CDR3 spells CASSTPGQGPYQPQHF. The CDR3, as DNA: TGTGCCAGCAGTACACCGGGACAGGGGCCCTACCAGCCCCAGCATTTT.

The chain has TRBV11-1 and TRBJ1-1; D is possibly TRBD1 (5 bases). The CDR3 consists of 14 residues. Germline assignment: CDR1 SGHAT and CDR2 FQDESV (reference sequence). Trimming took off 5 bases at V and 5 bases at J, with 15 bases between the two ends. As DNA, the CDR3 is TGTGCCAGCAGCATGTCGAAAGGGGTAACTGAAGCTTTCTTT. Protein product: CASSMSKGVTEAFF.

The genes are TRBV12-5 and TRBJ1-5; a possible D gene is TRBD1 (5 bases). The V gene lost 8 bases and the J gene lost 3 bases, with 14 bases spanning the gap. The CDR3 is 14 residues long. The germline V gene has CDR1 LGHNT and CDR2 FRNRAP. In DNA, the CDR3 is TGTGCTAGTTCCCTCGGGGGGTACAATCAGCCCCAGCATTTT. Its protein product is CASSLGGYNQPQHF.

This chain joins TRBV27 and TRBJ2-2; 7 bases are shared with TRBD2. This CDR3 contains 13 residues. Germline CDR1 MNHEY, CDR2 SMNVEV (reference sequence). The trim removed 5 bases at V and 8 bases at J, leaving 5 bases unmatched. CDR3 sequence (DNA): TGTGCCAGCAGTGCCCGACTAGCTGGGGAGCTGTTTTTT. Encoded protein: CASSARLAGELFF.

This clone was found a few times. The J gene is TRBJ1-2, the V gene TRBV6-1, with TRBD1 matching 7 bases. The CDR3 has 17 amino acids. Trimming at V came to 3 bases and at J to 5 bases, leaving 15 bases not matched to a gene. Germline lookup yields CDR1 MNHNS and CDR2 SASEGT. CDR3 protein: CASSDSVEGAVRYGYTF. Here the CDR3 DNA reads TGTGCCAGCAGTGATTCGGTCGAGGGGGCGGTCAGGTATGGCTACACCTTC.

The chain recombines TRBV6-5 with TRBJ2-7, with D unresolved. The germline V gene has CDR1 MNHEY and CDR2 SVGAGI. Trimming cost V 2 bases and J 5 bases, with 10 bases left between them. This CDR3 is built from 13 residues. Written as DNA, the CDR3 is TGTGCCAGCAGTTACGGGGATCTGAACGAGCAGTACTTC. This encodes CASSYGDLNEQYF.